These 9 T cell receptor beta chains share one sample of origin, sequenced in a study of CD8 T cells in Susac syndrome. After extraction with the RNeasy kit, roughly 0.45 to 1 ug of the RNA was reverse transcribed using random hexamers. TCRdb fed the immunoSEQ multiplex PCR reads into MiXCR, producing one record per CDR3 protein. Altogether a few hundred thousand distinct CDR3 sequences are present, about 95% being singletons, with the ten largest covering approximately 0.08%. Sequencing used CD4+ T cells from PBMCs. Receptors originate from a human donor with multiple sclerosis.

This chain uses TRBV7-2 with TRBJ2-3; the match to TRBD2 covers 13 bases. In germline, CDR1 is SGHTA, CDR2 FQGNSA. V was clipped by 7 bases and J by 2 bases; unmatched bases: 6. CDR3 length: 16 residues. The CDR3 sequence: CASNPGLAGFTDTQYF. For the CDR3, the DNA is TGTGCCAGCAATCCGGGACTAGCGGGATTCACAGATACGCAGTATTTT.

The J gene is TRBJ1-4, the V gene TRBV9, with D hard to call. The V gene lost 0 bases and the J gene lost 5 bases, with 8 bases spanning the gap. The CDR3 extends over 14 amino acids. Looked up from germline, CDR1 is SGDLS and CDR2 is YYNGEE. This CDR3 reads CASSVEPGNEKLFF. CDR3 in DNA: TGTGCCAGCAGCGTAGAGCCCGGGAATGAAAAACTGTTTTTT.

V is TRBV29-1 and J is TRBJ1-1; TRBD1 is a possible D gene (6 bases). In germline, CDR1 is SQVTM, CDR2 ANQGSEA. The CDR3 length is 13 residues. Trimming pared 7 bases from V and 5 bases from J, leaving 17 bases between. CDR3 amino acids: CSALRQEGTEAFF. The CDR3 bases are TGCAGCGCCCTCCGACAGGAAGGAACTGAAGCTTTCTTT.

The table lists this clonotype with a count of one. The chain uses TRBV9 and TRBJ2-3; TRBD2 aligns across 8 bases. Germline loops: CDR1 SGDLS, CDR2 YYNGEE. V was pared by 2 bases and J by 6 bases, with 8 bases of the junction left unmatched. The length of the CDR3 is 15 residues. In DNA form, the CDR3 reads TGTGCCAGCAGCGTTCGGGGGGGCCTAGGGGATACGCAGTATTTT. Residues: CASSVRGGLGDTQYF.

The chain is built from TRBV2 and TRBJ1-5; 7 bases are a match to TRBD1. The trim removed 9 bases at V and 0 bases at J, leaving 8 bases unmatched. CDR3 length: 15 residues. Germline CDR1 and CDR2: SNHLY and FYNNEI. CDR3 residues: CASWDSRYSNQPQHF. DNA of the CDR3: TGTGCCAGTTGGGACAGTCGATATAGCAATCAGCCCCAGCATTTT.

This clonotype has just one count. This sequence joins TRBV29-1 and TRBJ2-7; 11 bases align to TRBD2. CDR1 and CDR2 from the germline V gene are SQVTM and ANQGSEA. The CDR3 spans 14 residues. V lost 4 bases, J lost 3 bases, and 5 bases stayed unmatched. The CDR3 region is CSVGLAGGLYEQYF. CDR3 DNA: TGCAGCGTTGGGCTAGCGGGGGGCCTCTACGAGCAGTACTTC.

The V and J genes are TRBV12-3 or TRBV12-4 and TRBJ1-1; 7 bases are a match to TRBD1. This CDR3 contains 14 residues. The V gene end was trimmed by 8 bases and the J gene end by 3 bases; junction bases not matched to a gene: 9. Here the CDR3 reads CASPSPGQYTEAFF. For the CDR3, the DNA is TGTGCCAGCCCGTCCCCGGGACAGTACACTGAAGCTTTCTTT.

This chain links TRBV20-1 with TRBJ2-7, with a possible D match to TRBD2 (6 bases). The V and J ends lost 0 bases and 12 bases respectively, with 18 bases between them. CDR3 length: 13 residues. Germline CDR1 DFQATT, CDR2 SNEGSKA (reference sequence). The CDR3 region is CSARDSGTPVPYF. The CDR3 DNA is TGCAGTGCTAGAGATTCGGGGACTCCTGTTCCGTACTTC.

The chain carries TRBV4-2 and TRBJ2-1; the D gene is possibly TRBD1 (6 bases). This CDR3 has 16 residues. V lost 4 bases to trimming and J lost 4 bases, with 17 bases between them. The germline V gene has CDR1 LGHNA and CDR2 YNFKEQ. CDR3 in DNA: TGTGCCAGCAGCCGCCTTACAGGGAGACATTACAATGAGCAGTTCTTC. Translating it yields CASSRLTGRHYNEQFF.